What follows describes a single TCR beta chain. This clonotype was detected only a few times. Its antigen is unknown. The input lacks base qualities; no much larger clone sits a single base away. Library preparation employed RACE. The reads were generated on a NextSeq 500. During library preparation, unique molecular identifiers were attached to individual cDNA molecules so that TCRs could be counted quantitatively and reproducibly. Concerning the study's data processing: The median number of TCRs per sample was approximately 93,000, ranging from roughly 23,224 to 690,600. The Decombinator software suite was used to annotate the V, J and CDR3 of the TCR reads. To make PS versus PT1 abundance plots, every sample was subsampled to the same number of TCRs (28,000). Expanded TCRs were defined as absent before sensitization and observed at least eight times at the 2-week time point. TCRdb redid the processing of the public reads, applying fastp at Q25 and MiXCR, and retained in-frame beta chains. Each CDR3 protein appears once, grouped with its most common genes and DNA. The V and J calls were not made by the authors but by TCRdb's processing. This sample comprises over 50,000 distinct CDR3 sequences, 9.5% to 10% of them detected only once. The ten largest clones take up about 9.6% of the sample.

The entry originates in a study of human T cells and chemical hapten exposure (dated by TCRdb to the early 2020s). For context, the study as a whole: For sensitization, 2% DPC in acetone was applied to an approximately 2 cm by approximately 2 cm area of upper inner arm skin. Patients additionally received weekly therapeutic DPC doses to the scalp throughout the roughly 24-week study period. Patch testing was performed on the upper back with Finn chambers containing 0.01% DPC, and the patch tests were scored after 6 days according to International Contact Dermatitis Research Group standards. The mostly female patient cohort included alopecia areata with under or over 50% scalp involvement, alopecia totalis and alopecia universalis. Libraries were combined into a pool for sequencing, and differences in TCR yield between samples came mainly from small differences in library volumes within the pool. Peripheral blood TCR repertoire changes were tracked in vivo in alopecia patients during primary and secondary sensitization to the hapten diphenylcyclopropenone (DPC). Blood samples were taken from patients before sensitization (week 0) and at 2, 6 and about 24 weeks after DPC sensitization. For TCR sequencing, blood came from 25 to 35 alopecia patients at anywhere from one to four time points (pre-sensitization, 2, 6 and 24 weeks). From each blood RNA sample, both TCR alpha and TCR beta chains were sequenced. The paper as a whole reports these results and caveats: After repeated subsampling, changes were observed in the strength of the expansion versus patch-test correlation and in the threshold at which the correlation became significant. The number of TCRs above 1 in 1000 frequency did not change with DPC sensitization; there was no evidence of global repertoire structure alterations. A positive correlation was found between the number of PT1 expanded TCRs and patch test score, with significance reached at thresholds 8, 16 and 32 but not 4. Compared with pre-sensitization or healthy control sets, expanded TCRs formed significantly more large CDR3 similarity clusters, which is consistent with antigen-driven responses. Because every patient had alopecia, a presumed autoimmune disease, the patients' immune response might differ from that of healthy individuals.

The CDR3 starts with the cysteine, ends with the phenylalanine, and has 13 residues. Only the CDR3 region is kept as DNA, spanning 39 bases read in frame from base 1. The germline V gene sets CDR1 to SGHRS and CDR2 to YFSETQ. Trimming at the junction amounts to 4 bases on V and 4 bases on J, and the germline ends lie 10 bases apart. The label giving this sample's time point can be read as: pre-sensitization, week 0. The sample's treatment or condition label is to be understood as: therapeutic diphenylcyclopropenone sensitization with weekly scalp DPC. Total RNA was extracted from unfractionated whole blood collected in Tempus Blood RNA tubes. At each patch-test visit, blood was drawn before the patch test was applied. Eligible patients were aged 18 to 70, diagnosed with alopecia, deemed suitable for DPC therapy, and excluded if pregnant.

The chain uses TRBV5-1 and TRBJ2-3; a confident D gene designation cannot be given. The receptor was derived from a woman under 40 with alopecia areata. Some clones in this sample may be carry-over from other donors' samples. Source: whole blood, taken in connection with sensitization to the hapten diphenylcyclopropenone (DPC). The sequenced DNA: TGCGCCAGCAGCCAAGAGGTCCCAGATACGCAGTATTTT. Its amino acids are CASSQEVPDTQYF.